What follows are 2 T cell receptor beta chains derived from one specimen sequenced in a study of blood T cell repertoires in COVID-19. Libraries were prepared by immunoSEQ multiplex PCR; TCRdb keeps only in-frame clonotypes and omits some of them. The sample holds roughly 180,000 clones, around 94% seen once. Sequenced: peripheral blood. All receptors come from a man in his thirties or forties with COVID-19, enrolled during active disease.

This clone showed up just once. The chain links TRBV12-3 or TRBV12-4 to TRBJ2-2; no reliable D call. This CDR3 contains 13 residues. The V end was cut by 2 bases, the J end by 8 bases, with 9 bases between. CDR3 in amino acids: CASSLTVAGELFF. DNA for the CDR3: TGTGCCAGCAGTTTAACGGTTGCAGGGGAGCTGTTTTTT.

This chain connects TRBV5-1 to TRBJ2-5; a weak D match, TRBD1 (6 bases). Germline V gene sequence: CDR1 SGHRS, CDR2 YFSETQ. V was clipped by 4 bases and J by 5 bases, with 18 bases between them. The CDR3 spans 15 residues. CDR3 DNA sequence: TGCGCCAGCAGCCTTGCTGGGGGCATAGGGGAGACCCAGTACTTC. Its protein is CASSLAGGIGETQYF.